The rows below give T cell receptor beta chains drawn from one sample of a study of response to subunit inactivated influenza vaccine. TCRdb recomputed calls from the RT-PCR reads with MiXCR, one row per CDR3 protein. The sample holds more than 450,000 distinct CDR3 sequences, 11% seen once. The same sample was also used in a study of T cells expressing NK-cell markers.

The input for sequencing was PBMCs from blood, taken on the day of vaccination. These receptor sequences come from a man aged 50 to 59 who received an inactivated influenza vaccine. Both conserved end residues are part of each CDR3. Each record gives: CDR3 protein, CDR3 DNA, V gene, D gene, J gene, clone size. The D gene is left open where the match is weak. Clone size, where shown, is once, few, many, or a class for clones that have expanded.

CDR3aa: CASSYSRQGVSGYTF; CDR3nt: TGTGCCAGCAGTTACTCTAGACAGGGCGTCTCTGGCTACACCTTC; v_gene: TRBV6-5; d_gene: TRBD1; j_gene: TRBJ1-2; abundance: .
CDR3aa: CATSSRQANQETQYF; CDR3nt: TGTGCCACCAGCAGCAGGCAGGCTAACCAAGAGACCCAGTACTTC; v_gene: TRBV15; d_gene: .; j_gene: TRBJ2-5; abundance: .
CDR3aa: CATSESIGGGLYNEQFF; CDR3nt: TGTGCCACCAGTGAATCGATCGGGGGGGGGCTCTACAATGAGCAGTTCTTC; v_gene: TRBV24-1; d_gene: TRBD2; j_gene: TRBJ2-1; abundance: .
CDR3aa: CAISQTSANNEQFF; CDR3nt: TGTGCCATCAGCCAGACTAGCGCTAACAATGAGCAGTTCTTC; v_gene: TRBV10-3; d_gene: TRBD2; j_gene: TRBJ2-1; abundance: few
CDR3aa: CASSSGTGPTDTQYF; CDR3nt: TGCGCCAGCAGCTCCGGGACAGGGCCCACAGATACGCAGTATTTT; v_gene: TRBV5-1; d_gene: TRBD1; j_gene: TRBJ2-3; abundance: many
CDR3aa: CATSDSQGSETQYF; CDR3nt: TGTGCCACCAGTGATTCGCAGGGTTCAGAGACCCAGTACTTC; v_gene: TRBV24-1; d_gene: .; j_gene: TRBJ2-5; abundance: few
CDR3aa: CSAEGGSTRTDTQYF; CDR3nt: TGCAGTGCTGAAGGGGGGTCTACCCGCACAGATACGCAGTATTTT; v_gene: TRBV20-1; d_gene: .; j_gene: TRBJ2-3; abundance: .
CDR3aa: CASSRTSFPYEQYF; CDR3nt: TGTGCCAGCAGTAGGACTAGTTTTCCCTACGAGCAGTACTTC; v_gene: TRBV27; d_gene: TRBD2; j_gene: TRBJ2-7; abundance: .
CDR3aa: CASSLTGEDTQYF; CDR3nt: TGTGCCAGCAGCTTAACAGGGGAAGATACGCAGTATTTT; v_gene: TRBV7-9; d_gene: TRBD1; j_gene: TRBJ2-3; abundance: .
CDR3aa: CASSIKGRNTEAFF; CDR3nt: TGTGCCAGTAGTATCAAGGGTAGAAACACTGAAGCTTTCTTT; v_gene: TRBV19; d_gene: .; j_gene: TRBJ1-1; abundance: .
CDR3aa: CSATLTGGSYGYTF; CDR3nt: TGCAGTGCCACCCTGACAGGGGGAAGCTATGGCTACACCTTC; v_gene: TRBV20-1; d_gene: TRBD1; j_gene: TRBJ1-2; abundance: few
CDR3aa: CASSLAKGQPNEQFF; CDR3nt: TGTGCCAGCAGTTTAGCTAAAGGACAGCCCAATGAGCAGTTCTTC; v_gene: TRBV12-3/TRBV12-4; d_gene: .; j_gene: TRBJ2-1; abundance: few
CDR3aa: CASSPPNTRSSYEQYF; CDR3nt: TGTGCCAGCTCACCACCGAATACACGGAGCTCCTACGAGCAGTACTTC; v_gene: TRBV18; d_gene: .; j_gene: TRBJ2-7; abundance: .
CDR3aa: CASSLAATANTGELFF; CDR3nt: TGTGCCAGCAGCTTAGCCGCGACGGCGAACACCGGGGAGCTGTTTTTT; v_gene: TRBV7-9; d_gene: .; j_gene: TRBJ2-2; abundance: few
CDR3aa: CASSPRGRGEELFF; CDR3nt: TGTGCCAGCAGCCCCAGGGGGCGAGGGGAGGAGCTGTTTTTT; v_gene: TRBV7-9; d_gene: TRBD1; j_gene: TRBJ2-2; abundance: .
CDR3aa: CATPLGLATNEQFF; CDR3nt: TGTGCCACCCCCTTGGGACTAGCAACCAATGAGCAGTTCTTC; v_gene: TRBV2; d_gene: TRBD2; j_gene: TRBJ2-1; abundance: .
CDR3aa: CASSGGAPWSYNEQFF; CDR3nt: TGTGCCAGCAGTGGAGGAGCCCCCTGGAGTTACAATGAGCAGTTCTTC; v_gene: TRBV25-1; d_gene: .; j_gene: TRBJ2-1; abundance: .
CDR3aa: CASALAGPGELFF; CDR3nt: TGTGCCAGCGCTTTGGCGGGACCCGGGGAGCTGTTTTTT; v_gene: TRBV7-9; d_gene: .; j_gene: TRBJ2-2; abundance: .
CDR3aa: CASSQAGRSYEQYF; CDR3nt: TGTGCCAGCAGCCAAGCGGGCAGGAGCTACGAGCAGTACTTC; v_gene: TRBV4-2; d_gene: .; j_gene: TRBJ2-7; abundance: many
CDR3aa: CASHTGGFGNTIYF; CDR3nt: TGTGCCAGCCATACAGGGGGCTTTGGAAACACCATATATTTT; v_gene: TRBV12-3/TRBV12-4; d_gene: TRBD1; j_gene: TRBJ1-3; abundance: many
CDR3aa: CASSQSLGRANSYEQYF; CDR3nt: TGTGCCAGCAGCCAATCCCTGGGGAGGGCCAACTCCTACGAGCAGTACTTC; v_gene: TRBV5-5; d_gene: TRBD2; j_gene: TRBJ2-7; abundance: many
CDR3aa: CATSRVWQPGGYTF; CDR3nt: TGTGCCACCAGCAGAGTCTGGCAACCGGGGGGCTACACCTTC; v_gene: TRBV15; d_gene: .; j_gene: TRBJ1-2; abundance: .
CDR3aa: CASSPSTFGKEDEQFF; CDR3nt: TGCGCCAGCAGCCCTTCTACCTTCGGAAAGGAGGATGAGCAGTTCTTC; v_gene: TRBV4-3; d_gene: .; j_gene: TRBJ2-1; abundance: .
CDR3aa: CASSVVGLETQYF; CDR3nt: TGTGCCAGCAGCGTGGTGGGGCTGGAGACCCAGTACTTC; v_gene: TRBV6-1; d_gene: .; j_gene: TRBJ2-5; abundance: few
CDR3aa: CSVWGRTSGSRPDTQYF; CDR3nt: TGCAGCGTTTGGGGGAGGACTAGCGGGAGTCGGCCAGATACGCAGTATTTT; v_gene: TRBV29-1; d_gene: TRBD2; j_gene: TRBJ2-3; abundance: few
CDR3aa: CATSDRTSPGNNEQFF; CDR3nt: TGTGCCACCAGTGATCGAACGTCCCCCGGCAACAATGAGCAGTTCTTC; v_gene: TRBV24-1; d_gene: .; j_gene: TRBJ2-1; abundance: few
CDR3aa: CASRTQGVMNTEAFF; CDR3nt: TGTGCCAGCAGAACCCAGGGTGTAATGAACACTGAAGCTTTCTTT; v_gene: TRBV6-2/TRBV6-3; d_gene: .; j_gene: TRBJ1-1; abundance: few
CDR3aa: CASKWGSNQPQHF; CDR3nt: TGTGCCAGCAAGTGGGGATCCAATCAGCCCCAGCATTTT; v_gene: TRBV28; d_gene: .; j_gene: TRBJ1-5; abundance: .
CDR3aa: CASAPSGTGELFF; CDR3nt: TGTGCCAGCGCCCCTTCTGGGACCGGGGAGCTGTTTTTT; v_gene: TRBV2; d_gene: .; j_gene: TRBJ2-2; abundance: few
CDR3aa: CASSLGVRVVEETQYF; CDR3nt: TGCGCCAGCAGCTTGGGAGTCAGGGTAGTAGAAGAGACCCAGTACTTC; v_gene: TRBV5-1; d_gene: .; j_gene: TRBJ2-5; abundance: .
CDR3aa: CASSLVGGLSIADTQYF; CDR3nt: TGTGCCAGCAGCTTAGTCGGGGGTCTCTCTATCGCAGATACGCAGTATTTT; v_gene: TRBV7-2; d_gene: .; j_gene: TRBJ2-3; abundance: .
CDR3aa: CSALIGRPGGTYEQYF; CDR3nt: TGCAGTGCTCTAATTGGTAGGCCGGGGGGAACCTACGAGCAGTACTTC; v_gene: TRBV20-1; d_gene: TRBD2; j_gene: TRBJ2-7; abundance: .
CDR3aa: CASRSGTSLQPQHF; CDR3nt: TGTGCCAGCAGGTCGGGGACAAGTTTACAGCCCCAGCATTTT; v_gene: TRBV6-1; d_gene: .; j_gene: TRBJ1-5; abundance: .
CDR3aa: CASSLRRGANEQFF; CDR3nt: TGTGCCAGCTCCTTGAGGAGAGGGGCCAATGAGCAGTTCTTC; v_gene: TRBV12-3/TRBV12-4; d_gene: .; j_gene: TRBJ2-1; abundance: .
CDR3aa: CASSTPRLDGYTF; CDR3nt: TGTGCCAGCAGTACCCCCCGGCTCGATGGCTACACCTTC; v_gene: TRBV6-1; d_gene: .; j_gene: TRBJ1-2; abundance: .
CDR3aa: CSVEYRWGTGELFF; CDR3nt: TGCAGCGTTGAATATCGTTGGGGAACCGGGGAGCTGTTTTTT; v_gene: TRBV29-1; d_gene: .; j_gene: TRBJ2-2; abundance: few
CDR3aa: CASSYKPGMGSYEQYF; CDR3nt: TGTGCCAGCAGTTACAAGCCCGGTATGGGCTCCTACGAGCAGTACTTC; v_gene: TRBV6-5; d_gene: .; j_gene: TRBJ2-7; abundance: few
CDR3aa: CASSYEGSSYNEQFF; CDR3nt: TGTGCCAGCAGTTACGAGGGGAGCTCCTACAATGAGCAGTTCTTC; v_gene: TRBV6-5; d_gene: .; j_gene: TRBJ2-1; abundance: few
CDR3aa: CASSFRTGRTGLPYEQYF; CDR3nt: TGCGCCAGCAGCTTCCGGACAGGGCGTACGGGCCTACCATACGAGCAGTACTTC; v_gene: TRBV5-1; d_gene: TRBD1; j_gene: TRBJ2-7; abundance: few
CDR3aa: CARLPLLTGRTDTQYF; CDR3nt: TGTGCTAGGCTGCCATTGTTGACGGGGCGCACAGATACGCAGTATTTT; v_gene: TRBV6-7; d_gene: .; j_gene: TRBJ2-3; abundance: .
CDR3aa: CASSLGTGLNSPLHF; CDR3nt: TGTGCCAGCAGTTTAGGGACAGGGTTAAATTCACCCCTCCACTTT; v_gene: TRBV12-3/TRBV12-4; d_gene: TRBD1; j_gene: TRBJ1-6; abundance: few
CDR3aa: CSARNRDYKTFTDTQYF; CDR3nt: TGCAGTGCTAGAAACCGGGACTACAAAACCTTCACAGATACGCAGTATTTT; v_gene: TRBV20-1; d_gene: TRBD2; j_gene: TRBJ2-3; abundance: once